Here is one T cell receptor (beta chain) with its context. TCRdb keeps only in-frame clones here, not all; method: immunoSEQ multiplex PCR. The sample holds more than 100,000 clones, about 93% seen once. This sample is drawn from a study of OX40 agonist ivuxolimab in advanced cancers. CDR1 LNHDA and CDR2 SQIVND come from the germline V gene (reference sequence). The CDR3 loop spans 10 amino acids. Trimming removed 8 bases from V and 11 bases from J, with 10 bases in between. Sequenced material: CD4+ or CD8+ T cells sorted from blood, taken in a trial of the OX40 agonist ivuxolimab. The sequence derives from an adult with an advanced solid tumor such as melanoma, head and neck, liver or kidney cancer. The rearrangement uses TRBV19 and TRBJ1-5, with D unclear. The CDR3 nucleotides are TGTGCCAGTGGGCCCGTGGCCCAGCATTTT. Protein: CASGPVAQHF.